This T cell receptor beta chain was identified during a study of cytomegalovirus exposure and HLA in healthy donors. Study-wide findings and caveats: Reports indicated that the classifier achieved high specificity and sensitivity in diagnosing cytomegalovirus status.

The count of this clone is one. Its specificity is unknown. Amplification used 60 Vbeta primers and 13 Jbeta primers. The repertoire was sequenced with immunoSEQ multiplex PCR; TCRdb's copy has only in-frame clones and lacks some. The table shows fewer than 150,000 clones, with around 74% occurring only once. This TCR came from a woman aged 50 to 60 in good health and CMV-seropositive. Sequencing was done on a sample of PBMCs.

The CDR3 protein is CASSPDIAGIPYGYTF. The CDR3 nucleotides read TGTGCCAGCAGCCCCGATATAGCGGGGATTCCCTATGGCTACACCTTC. The chain joins TRBV7-2 to TRBJ1-2; D gene unclear. Trimming shortened V by 5 bases and J by 4 bases, and 20 bases separated the two germline ends. The germline V gene has CDR1 SGHTA and CDR2 FQGNSA. The CDR3 contains 16 residues.